This T cell receptor beta chain was observed in a study of early T cells in non-severe SARS-CoV-2 infection. Overall study context: Unpaired chains resulted from sequencing bulk RNA of unsorted whole blood.

This clonotype was recorded at least ten times. V was cut by 2 bases and J by 0 bases, with 13 bases left in between. The CDR3 consists of 17 residues. MiXCR, applied by TCRdb to the 5' RACE reads, yields one record per CDR3 protein. Counted here are approximately 28,000 distinct CDR3 sequences, less than 6% occurring once; the ten biggest clones make up approximately 5%. The V and J genes are TRBV12-3 or TRBV12-4 and TRBJ2-2; tentative D call: TRBD2 (5 bases). This clonotype was obtained from an adult who was a healthcare worker with PCR-confirmed SARS-CoV-2 infection or an uninfected control (not recorded which). The sequences come from whole blood, collected at baseline. The CDR3 sequence is CASSLMRAQPNTGELFF. The CDR3 DNA reads as TGTGCCAGCAGTTTAATGAGGGCCCAACCGAACACCGGGGAGCTGTTTTTT.